A single T cell receptor beta chain is shown here with its context. Its antigen is unidentified. This entry belongs to a study of T cell responses to AZD1222 COVID-19 vaccine. As for the study in general: Investigators merged groups given second doses at roughly 4 or roughly 12 weeks.

Findings of the study overall: Unmutated variant regions reportedly attract nearly half of all spike-specific TCRs.

Trimming shortened V by 1 base and J by 5 bases, and 3 bases separated the two germline ends. The germline V gene has CDR1 SQVTM and CDR2 ANQGSEA. This CDR3 has 10 amino acids. Only in-frame clones appear in the TCRdb table, and some are missing; sequencing was by immunoSEQ multiplex PCR. The sample holds about 200,000 clones, over 80% seen once. The input for sequencing was peripheral blood, taken on day 0 of AZD1222 vaccination. The V and J genes are TRBV29-1 and TRBJ2-7, with D hard to call. This receptor was obtained from an adult in good health. The CDR3 region is CSVEVDEQYF. CDR3 in DNA: TGCAGCGTTGAAGTCGACGAGCAGTACTTC.